These 24 T cell receptor beta chains share one sample of origin, sequenced in a study of T-cell reconstitution after alpha-beta-depleted transplantation in children. During its preparation, the TCRbeta library received unique molecular identifiers. A single record per CDR3 protein comes from TCRdb applying MiXCR to the PCR reads. The table lists under 450,000 distinct CDR3 sequences, 10% to 15% of them singletons, with 3.5% to 4.5% in the top ten. The source material was PBMCs, sampled from the stem cell graft. These receptors came from a human donor who donated a stem cell graft to a child with Fanconi anemia.

Many counts were recorded for this clonotype. The V call is TRBV7-2, the J call TRBJ2-2; D may be TRBD2 (5 bases). Looked up from germline, CDR1 is SGHTA and CDR2 is FQGNSA. The CDR3 is 17 residues long. Trimming took off 7 bases at V and 0 bases at J, with 18 bases between the two ends. CDR3 in DNA: TGTGCCAGCACCCAGGCCCCAGACTACACGAACACCGGGGAGCTGTTTTTT. Translation gives CASTQAPDYTNTGELFF.

The chain links TRBV7-2 to TRBJ1-5; 8 bases are a match to TRBD1. The CDR3 is 17 residues long. The V segment lost 1 base and the J segment 3 bases; nucleotides outside the gene matches: 8. Germline CDR1 SGHTA, CDR2 FQGNSA. CDR3 nucleotides: TGTGCCAGCAGCTTAGGCAGGGGGCGTTGGAACAATCAGCCCCAGCATTTT. It is translated as CASSLGRGRWNNQPQHF. The complete variable domain, with remaining parts taken from reference TRBV7-2 and TRBJ1-5, reads GAGVSQSPSNKVTEKGKDVELRCDPISGHTALYWYRQSLGQGLEFLIYFQGNSAPDKSGLPSDRFSAERTGGSVSTLTIQRTQQEDSAVYLCASSLGRGRWNNQPQHFGDGTRLSIL.

This clonotype was observed at least ten times. This chain uses TRBV12-3 or TRBV12-4 with TRBJ2-2; D ambiguous. V gave up 5 bases and J gave up 2 bases, with 15 bases separating them. The CDR3 spans 16 residues. The chain's CDR3 is CASSTYPGSNTGELFF. The CDR3 DNA follows: TGTGCCAGCAGTACTTATCCGGGTTCCAACACCGGGGAGCTGTTTTTT.

Concerning this clonotype: Since no conserved phenylalanine or tryptophan closes the CDR3, a read error is the likely cause. The rearrangement uses TRBV12-3 or TRBV12-4 and TRBJ1-2; no firm D call. V was cut by 6 bases and J by 10 bases, with 15 bases left in between. This CDR3 comprises 12 residues. The chain's CDR3 is CASSLIGRTYTS. In nucleotides, the CDR3 is TGTGCCAGCAGCCTGATCGGACGGACCTACACCTCC.

This clonotype was observed a few times. This CDR3 reads CASSSGQRANEQYF. The CDR3 region has the DNA TGTGCCAGCAGTTCGGGACAGAGAGCTAACGAGCAGTACTTC. V gene TRBV5-6 combines with J gene TRBJ2-7; 7 nucleotides align to TRBD1. Germline-derived CDR1 and CDR2 are SGHDT and YYEEEE. The length of the CDR3 is 14 residues. V was pared by 5 bases and J by 5 bases, with 10 bases of the junction left unmatched.

The chain carries TRBV20-1 and TRBJ2-5, with TRBD1 matching over 10 bases. The CDR3 contains 15 residues. Trimming took 3 bases from V and 5 from J; bases not matched to a gene: 9. Germline V gene sequence: CDR1 DFQATT, CDR2 SNEGSKA (reference sequence). The CDR3 nucleotides are TGCAGTGCTAGCCCCCCGACAGGGGGCGCGGAGACCCAGTACTTC. Translated, it gives CSASPPTGGAETQYF.

The sample holds a few counts of this clonotype. The J gene is TRBJ2-1, the V gene TRBV7-2, with 14 nucleotides matching TRBD2. The CDR3 contains 17 residues. V dropped 5 bases and J dropped 5; count of bases not matched to a gene: 8. CDR1 and CDR2 (germline): SGHTA, FQGNSA. CDR3 loop: CASSAYLGLAGDNEQFF. CDR3 in DNA: TGTGCCAGCAGCGCCTACTTGGGACTAGCGGGAGACAATGAGCAGTTCTTC.

The rearrangement joins TRBV7-2 to TRBJ2-7, with 9 bases that match TRBD2. Germline CDR1 reads SGHTA; CDR2 reads FQGNSA. Losses at the gene ends were 3 bases for V and 7 bases for J; bases not matched to a gene: 4. The CDR3 totals 13 residues. The CDR3 sequence is CASSLGSGGEQYF. The CDR3 coding sequence is TGTGCCAGCAGCTTGGGAAGCGGGGGGGAGCAGTACTTC.

This clonotype was counted ten times or more. CDR3 DNA: TGTGCCAGCAGCTTGGAAGGGGGTCAGCCCCAGCATTTT. Translation gives CASSLEGGQPQHF. The chain links TRBV5-5 to TRBJ1-5; possible D gene TRBD1, 6 bases. The CDR3 covers 13 residues. V was clipped by 0 bases and J by 6 bases, with 7 bases between them. The germline V gene has CDR1 SGHKS and CDR2 YYEKEE (reference sequence).

By proportion, this clonotype is large. The rearrangement links TRBV28 to TRBJ2-2, with D perhaps matching TRBD2 (6 bases). CDR3 length equals 14 residues. Per germline, CDR1 MDHEN and CDR2 SYDVKM. Trimming shortened V by 5 bases and J by 6 bases, and 13 bases separated the two germline ends. The CDR3 reads CASSAASASGELFF. In DNA, the CDR3 is TGTGCCAGCAGTGCGGCTAGCGCATCCGGGGAGCTGTTTTTT.

The chain is built from TRBV6-2 or TRBV6-3 and TRBJ2-7; a possible D gene is TRBD1 (5 bases). The CDR3 sequence is 14 residues long. V was cut by 6 bases and J by 5 bases, with 17 bases left in between. Germline values: CDR1 MNHEY, CDR2 SVGEGT. The CDR3, as DNA: TGTGCCAGCAGCTACGGACAAGGCTGGGACGAGCAGTACTTC. Translated, it gives CASSYGQGWDEQYF.

On this clonotype: This CDR3 is missing its conserved last phenylalanine or tryptophan, likely due to a read error. The chain carries TRBV4-3 and TRBJ1-3; D is unresolved. This CDR3 comprises 16 residues. V was pared by 0 bases and J by 0 bases, with 9 bases between. Germline V gene data show CDR1 as LGHNA and CDR2 as YSLEER. CDR3 coding DNA: TGCGCCAGCAGCCAAGAGACTGCAAGCTCTGGAAACACCATATATATT. It is translated as CASSQETASSGNTIYI.

This clonotype was seen a handful of times. The chain is built from TRBV5-1 and TRBJ2-1; 8 bases fit TRBD1. The CDR3 runs to 16 residues. The ends lost 4 bases at V and 1 base at J; junction bases unmatched: 7. Germline CDR1 reads SGHRS; CDR2 reads YFSETQ. The CDR3 nucleotides are TGCGCCAGCAGCCCCAGGGGGCACAGGTCCTACAATGAGCAGTTCTTC. This gives the protein CASSPRGHRSYNEQFF.

The chain combines TRBV12-3 or TRBV12-4 with TRBJ2-3; TRBD2 agrees at 10 bases. The CDR3 consists of 15 residues. V shed 5 bases and J 4 bases; nucleotides not matched to a gene: 6. This chain's CDR3 is CASSQTSGAADTQYF. CDR3 in DNA: TGTGCCAGCAGTCAAACTAGCGGGGCGGCAGATACGCAGTATTTT.

This clonotype was detected many times. The rearrangement links TRBV12-3 or TRBV12-4 to TRBJ2-3; D is undetermined. Trimming left V 7 bases short and J 9 bases short, with 11 bases between. This CDR3 comprises 11 residues. The CDR3: CASTIQRTQYF. CDR3 bases: TGTGCCAGCACCATTCAACGGACGCAGTATTTT.

This clonotype was counted only a few times. This chain connects TRBV10-3 to TRBJ1-6; TRBD1 matches 8 bases. V gave up 6 bases and J gave up 9 bases; unmatched junction bases: 4. The germline CDR1 and CDR2 sequences are ENHRY and SYGVKD. The CDR3 runs 13 residues. As DNA, the CDR3 is TGTGCCATCAGGGAGACAGGGGCTTCACCCCTCCACTTT. Its protein product is CAIRETGASPLHF.

This clonotype was counted only a few times. V gene TRBV7-9 combines with J gene TRBJ1-1; TRBD1 aligns across 9 bases. The CDR3 length is 16 residues. V shed 7 bases, J shed 3 bases, and the junction held 12 bases outside the gene matches. CDR1 and CDR2 from the germline V gene are SEHNR and FQNEAQ (reference sequence). CDR3 residues: CASTPIGDRGDTEAFF. CDR3 bases: TGTGCCAGCACCCCCATTGGCGACAGGGGGGACACTGAAGCTTTCTTT.

Only one count was recorded for this clonotype. A much bigger clone sits one base away, suggesting this may be a read error. This chain connects TRBV5-1 to TRBJ2-3, with 7 bases identical to TRBD1. CDR1 SGHRS and CDR2 YFSETQ come from the germline V gene. The CDR3 has 14 residues. In DNA form, the CDR3 reads TGCGCCAGCAAAAGACAGGGACACACAGATGCGCAGTATTTT. This sequence encodes CASKRQGHTDAQYF.

The V and J genes are TRBV28 and TRBJ1-6; TRBD1 matches at 8 bases. Germline assignment: CDR1 MDHEN and CDR2 SYDVKM. The CDR3 covers 15 residues. J was trimmed by 10 bases and V by 5 bases; bases with no gene match: 10. The CDR3 reads CASSPRTGKGSPLHF. CDR3 DNA sequence: TGTGCCAGCAGTCCCCGGACAGGGAAAGGCTCACCCCTCCACTTT. Full variable domain (rest looked up from reference TRBV28 and TRBJ1-6): DVKVTQSSRYLVKRTGEKVFLECVQDMDHENMFWYRQDPGLGLRLIYFSYDVKMKEKGDIPEGYSVSREKKERFSLILESASTNQTSMYLCASSPRTGKGSPLHFGNGTRLTVT.

The CDR3 region has the DNA TGCGCCAGCAGCTTGGAGGGACACGGTGTGGGTGAGCAGTTCTTC. Its protein product is CASSLEGHGVGEQFF. The V and J genes are TRBV5-1 and TRBJ2-1; TRBD1 is a possible D gene (6 bases). The CDR3 length is 15 residues. CDR1 is SGHRS, CDR2 YFSETQ, per germline. V was clipped by 0 bases and J by 9 bases, with 16 bases between them.

This clonotype was detected a few times. The chain recombines TRBV30 with TRBJ2-1, with D perhaps matching TRBD1 (6 bases). This CDR3 has 17 residues. Trimming stripped 3 bases from V and 1 base from J, with 19 bases between. Germline lookup yields CDR1 GTSNPN and CDR2 SVGIG (reference sequence). CDR3 residues: CAWSGISGTPSYNEQFF. CDR3 nucleotide sequence: TGTGCCTGGAGCGGAATATCCGGGACACCGTCCTACAATGAGCAGTTCTTC.

The chain employs TRBV29-1 and TRBJ2-5; possible D gene TRBD1, 6 bases. Trimming shortened V by 5 bases and J by 5 bases, and 12 bases separated the two germline ends. This CDR3 region has 12 residues. CDR1 and CDR2 (germline): SQVTM, ANQGSEA. The CDR3 region is CSVHRAEETQYF. The CDR3 DNA follows: TGCAGCGTTCACAGGGCTGAGGAGACCCAGTACTTC.

This clonotype turned up a few times. V and J are TRBV30 and TRBJ2-3, with TRBD2 identical over 10 bases. V shed 4 bases and J 7 bases; nucleotides not matched to a gene: 2. CDR1 GTSNPN and CDR2 SVGIG come from the germline V gene (reference sequence). This CDR3 has 12 residues. CDR3 amino acids: CAWTSGGHTQYF. The DNA for the CDR3 is TGTGCCTGGACTAGCGGGGGCCATACGCAGTATTTT.

This clonotype appeared many times. V gene TRBV10-3 combines with J gene TRBJ2-5, with 7 bases that match TRBD1. The V segment lost 5 bases and the J segment 5 bases; nucleotides outside the gene matches: 8. From germline, CDR1 is ENHRY and CDR2 SYGVKD. This CDR3 has 14 residues. The CDR3 spells CAISNTGVGETQYF. DNA of the CDR3: TGTGCCATCAGTAATACAGGGGTTGGTGAGACCCAGTACTTC.